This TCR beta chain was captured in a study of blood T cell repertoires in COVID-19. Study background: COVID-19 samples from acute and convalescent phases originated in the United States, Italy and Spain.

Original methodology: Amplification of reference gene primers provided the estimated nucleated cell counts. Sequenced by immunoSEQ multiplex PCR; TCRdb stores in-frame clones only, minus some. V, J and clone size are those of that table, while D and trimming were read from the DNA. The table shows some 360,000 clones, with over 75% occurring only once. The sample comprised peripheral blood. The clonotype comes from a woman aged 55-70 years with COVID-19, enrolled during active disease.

For the CDR3, the DNA is TGCGCCAGCAGCTTTAGACTAGCGGGGGGGCTCGGAGAGACCCAGTACTTC. Its translation is CASSFRLAGGLGETQYF. This chain joins TRBV5-1 and TRBJ2-5; 14 bases match TRBD2. This CDR3 is built from 17 residues. The J segment lost 4 bases and the V segment lost 2 bases, leaving 7 bases of the junction unmatched. CDR1 and CDR2 from the germline V gene are SGHRS and YFSETQ.